This T cell receptor (beta chain) was captured in a study of regulatory and conventional T cells in RAG deficiency. Trimming pared 3 bases from V and 8 bases from J, leaving 14 bases between. The germline V gene encodes CDR1 SGHTA and CDR2 FQGTGA. This CDR3 is built from 13 residues. Assay used: immunoSEQ multiplex PCR; TCRdb lists only in-frame clones, some missing. The data hold more than 35,000 clones, with about nine tenths observed a single time. Conventional CD4+ T cells were sorted from blood as CD25-low CD127-high cells. Separately, the same data were catalogued under a study of regulatory T cells. This second report adds: Primers: 52 TRBV forward and 13 TRBJ reverse.

Material: CD4+ effector T cells sorted from blood. The chain uses TRBV7-3 and TRBJ2-7, with D unclear. The receptor was isolated from a human donor in good health. The CDR3 sequence: CASSLGLHNQQYF. CDR3 bases: TGTGCCAGCAGCTTGGGCCTCCATAATCAGCAGTACTTC.